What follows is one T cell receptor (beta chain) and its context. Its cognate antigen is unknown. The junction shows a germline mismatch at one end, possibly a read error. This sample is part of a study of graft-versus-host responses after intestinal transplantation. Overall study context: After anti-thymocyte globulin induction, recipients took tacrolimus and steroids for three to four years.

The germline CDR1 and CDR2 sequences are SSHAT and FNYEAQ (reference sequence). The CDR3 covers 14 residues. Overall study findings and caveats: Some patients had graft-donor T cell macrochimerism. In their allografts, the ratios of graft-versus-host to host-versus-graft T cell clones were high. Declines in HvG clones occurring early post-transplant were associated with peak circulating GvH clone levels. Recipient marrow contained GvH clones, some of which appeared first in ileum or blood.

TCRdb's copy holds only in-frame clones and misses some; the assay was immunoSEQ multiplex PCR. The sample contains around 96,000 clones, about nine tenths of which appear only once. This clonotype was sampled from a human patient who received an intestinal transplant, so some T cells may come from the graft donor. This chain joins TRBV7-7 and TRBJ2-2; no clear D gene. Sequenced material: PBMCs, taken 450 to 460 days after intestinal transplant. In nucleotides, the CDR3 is TGTGCTAGCAGGTCCTCAGTACCAGCCGGGGAGCTGTTTTTT. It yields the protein CASRSSVPAGELFF.